This T cell receptor (beta chain) is drawn from a study of cytotoxic CD8 clonotypes in ibrutinib-treated CLL (dated by TCRdb to the early 2020s). Some background on the complete study: In this cohort, over 14 patients were treatment-naive and about ten were relapsed/refractory, while fewer than 18 had unmutated IGHV. Responses were partial in 24 patients and complete in 2; after median about 5.5 years follow-up, about 15 stayed in remission and approximately twelve progressed. Of the 90 or so participants in the trial, approximately 26 had longitudinal samples available. Cryopreserved peripheral blood mononuclear cells were obtained prior to treatment, at the time of response, and at either disease progression or sustained remission. The response samples were drawn at a median of roughly twelve months into treatment, with a range of roughly 6 to 36 months. All remission and progressive disease samples were collected while patients were still receiving ibrutinib. An average of around 250,000 productive templates and tens of thousands of productive rearrangements was obtained per sample.

The time point tag for this specimen amounts to: about twelve months on ibrutinib. For TCR beta library preparation, around 1.9 micrograms of genomic DNA were extracted from the cryopreserved PBMCs. High-throughput TCR beta sequencing was performed on longitudinal blood samples from CLL patients receiving ibrutinib monotherapy. The patients were enrolled in a single-center, open-label phase 2 trial of ibrutinib monotherapy. V lost 5 bases and J lost 1 base; the stretch between them is 9 bases long. The CDR3 starts with the cysteine, ends with the phenylalanine, and has 14 residues. Just CDR3 DNA is preserved here, 42 bases in frame from base 1. Based on the germline V gene (reference sequence), the CDR1 and CDR2 sequences are LNHDA and SQIVND. Broad study findings and their caveats: Baseline clonality exceeded that of age-matched healthy donors and correlated strongly with circulating CD8+ T-cell counts. Public clonotypes were rare and either shrank or stayed stable during treatment, and the rise in clonality at ibrutinib response reflected expansion of private clonotypes. Sampling times were not matched between sustained-remission and progressing patients, and lymph node repertoires were not studied. At ibrutinib response clonality went up, during sustained remission it held steady, and at progression it dropped back toward baseline.

A MiSeq instrument was used for deep resolution sequencing, which targeted depths ranging from 1 in 1 million up to 1 in 200,000 T cells, with coverage averaging 10x for each clonotype. The immunoSEQ hsTCRB Kit was used to generate the TCR beta libraries. In the paper's pipeline: The data were analyzed with ImmunoSEQ Analyzer and ImmunoSEQ Data Assistant, and V, D and J gene assignments followed IMGT definitions. Clonality, with values ranging from 0 to 1, was calculated as one minus the normalized Shannon entropy of productive rearrangement frequencies. Only overrepresented clonotypes making up at least 0.05% of each patient's repertoire were included in the public clonotype analysis. Repertoires from some twelve age-matched healthy donors in immuneACCESS were used as clonality controls. As stored in TCRdb, this immuneACCESS dataset retains in-frame rearrangements with V and J assigned. A fraction of the clones does not appear; measured against another copy, unresolved V genes explain less than half of the discrepancy, and the remainder lacks a known reason. For V, J and clone size, that table is used; D and trimming come from the DNA. Recorded for this sample are some 200,000 clones; roughly 77% of them occurred a single time. The ten largest clones add up to around 5.9% of the sample.

On this clone: Its antigen specificity is not known. No per-base quality is available; no much larger clone lies one base away.

The chain uses TRBV19 and TRBJ1-3; D gene: possibly TRBD1, on 6 matching bases. The sequence derives from a human donor with chronic lymphocytic leukemia. The sample in question was PBMCs, obtained after 12 months of ibrutinib treatment. The CDR3 protein is CASSQQGSGNTIYF. The sequence in DNA is TGTGCCAGTAGTCAACAGGGTTCTGGAAACACCATATATTTT.